Following are 4 T cell receptor beta chains from one sample sequenced in a study of CD8 T cells in ankylosing spondylitis. In TCRdb, the 5' RACE reads were re-called with MiXCR into one record per CDR3 protein. The sample consists of 380,000 or so distinct CDR3 sequences, 20% of them appearing once. The sequencing input was blood, either unsorted or a sorted T cell fraction (not recorded which). The source of these receptors is a male donor with ankylosing spondylitis or in good health (not recorded which).

This clonotype was seen only a few times. Relative to the germline gene, one junction end is altered; a read error may explain this. V gene TRBV6-5 combines with J gene TRBJ2-5; the D is unclear. The germline gives CDR1 MNHEY, CDR2 SVGAGI. There are 12 residues in the CDR3. The CDR3 nucleotides read TGTGCCAGCAATTACAGTGGAGAGACCCAGTACTTC. Translating gives CASNYSGETQYF.

This clonotype appeared a few times. V gene TRBV10-3 combines with J gene TRBJ2-1; possible D gene TRBD1, 6 bases. The CDR3 spans 16 residues. In germline, CDR1 is ENHRY, CDR2 SYGVKD. Between the trimmed V and J ends, which lost 5 bases and 1 base, there was a span of 15 bases. CDR3 protein: CAISPRQVVSYNEQFF. CDR3 bases: TGTGCCATCAGTCCTCGACAGGTCGTATCCTACAATGAGCAGTTCTTC.

The chain recombines TRBV7-9 with TRBJ2-3, with a weak D call TRBD2 (6 bases). Germline-derived CDR1 and CDR2 are SEHNR and FQNEAQ (reference sequence). The CDR3 is 17 residues long. V was pared by 5 bases and J by 2 bases, with 20 bases between. CDR3 loop: CASSPTGTADYTDTQYF. The CDR3 DNA reads as TGTGCCAGCAGCCCAACCGGGACGGCGGACTACACAGATACGCAGTATTTT.

This clonotype was counted many times. The V and J genes are TRBV10-3 and TRBJ1-5; D is unresolved. Germline V gene sequence: CDR1 ENHRY, CDR2 SYGVKD. V lost 3 bases and J lost 0, with 9 bases in between. This CDR3 spans 15 amino acids. The DNA of the CDR3 is TGTGCCATCAGTGAACGTTCAGTTAGCAATCAGCCCCAGCATTTT. Its protein product is CAISERSVSNQPQHF.